This T cell receptor beta chain was obtained from a study of blood T cell repertoires in COVID-19. On the study more broadly: The analysed material was cDNA or gDNA that came from T cells, B-cell-depleted T cells, or PBMCs.

Per the authors' pipeline: Amplification from reference gene primers served as the basis for estimated nucleated cell counts. The table came from immunoSEQ multiplex PCR; TCRdb's copy has only in-frame clones and leaves some out. The V and J calls and clone size come from that table; D and trimming were worked out from the DNA. The profile covers approximately 210,000 clones, with about 85% appearing a single time and 0.95% taken by the ten largest. The CDR3 length is 15 residues. Germline V gene sequence: CDR1 SGHAT, CDR2 FQNNGV. V was clipped by 1 base and J by 4 bases; unmatched bases: 5. Sequencing was done on a sample of peripheral blood. The source of this sequence is a man in his sixties with COVID-19, enrolled during active disease. This sequence joins TRBV11-2 and TRBJ1-1, with 8 nucleotides matching TRBD1. CDR3 coding DNA: TGTGCCAGCAGCTTAGTTCAGGGGGCGGGCACTGAAGCTTTCTTT. Its protein is CASSLVQGAGTEAFF.